The 20 T cell receptor beta chains reported below all come from one sample, sequenced in a study of blood T cell repertoires in COVID-19. The assay was immunoSEQ multiplex PCR, and TCRdb's table has in-frame clones only and misses some. The table lists roughly 150,000 clones, 88% of them singletons. Sequenced input: peripheral blood. The source is a woman aged 70 to 79 with acute or convalescent COVID-19.

The chain employs TRBV10-2 and TRBJ2-1; 12 bases map to TRBD2. V lost 4 bases, J lost 12 bases, and 13 bases stayed unmatched. CDR3 size: 16 residues. Germline CDR1 reads WSHSY; CDR2 reads SAAADI. The CDR3 protein is CASSGPTSGGSLGQFF. CDR3 bases: TGCGCCAGCAGTGGCCCGACTAGCGGGGGTTCCCTGGGGCAGTTCTTC.

This sequence joins TRBV2 and TRBJ1-1; D perhaps matches TRBD1 (5 bases). With 6 bases removed from V and 3 bases from J, the gap between germline ends came to 11 bases. The CDR3 is made up of 13 amino acids. The germline gives CDR1 SNHLY, CDR2 FYNNEI. DNA of the CDR3: TGTGCCAGCAGCCAGACAGTACACACTGAAGCTTTCTTT. Its protein product is CASSQTVHTEAFF.

The chain is built from TRBV7-2 and TRBJ2-1; D might be TRBD2 (5 bases). The germline V and J ends were trimmed by 1 base and 0 bases, with 13 bases remaining between them. The CDR3 sequence is 17 residues long. CDR1 is SGHTA and CDR2 is FQGNSA in the germline V gene. The CDR3: CASSLGEPWTSYNEQFF. CDR3 DNA: TGTGCCAGCAGCTTAGGGGAGCCTTGGACCTCCTACAATGAGCAGTTCTTC. The full variable domain, completed using reference TRBV7-2 and TRBJ2-1, is GAGVSQSPSNKVTEKGKDVELRCDPISGHTALYWYRQSLGQGLEFLIYFQGNSAPDKSGLPSDRFSAERTGGSVSTLTIQRTQQEDSAVYLCASSLGEPWTSYNEQFFGPGTRLTVL.

This clone was detected once. This chain connects TRBV6-4 to TRBJ1-2, with 12 bases fitting TRBD1. The CDR3 covers 15 residues. The V gene end was trimmed by 6 bases and the J gene end by 3 bases; junction bases not matched to a gene: 5. In germline, CDR1 is MRHNA, CDR2 SNTAGT. CDR3 sequence reads: CASSPGTGGDYGYTF. DNA of the CDR3: TGTGCCAGCAGCCCTGGGACAGGGGGCGACTATGGCTACACCTTC.

The V and J genes are TRBV12-5 and TRBJ1-4; D unclear. The V gene's germline CDR1 is LGHNT and CDR2 FRNRAP. With 9 bases removed from V and 5 bases from J, the gap between germline ends came to 10 bases. The CDR3 loop spans 12 amino acids. The CDR3 coding sequence is TGTGCTAGGGGCCCCTCGAATGAAAAACTGTTTTTT. Translated, it gives CARGPSNEKLFF. The whole variable domain, remainder taken from reference TRBV12-5 and TRBJ1-4, is DARVTQTPRHKVTEMGQEVTMRCQPILGHNTVFWYRQTMMQGLELLAYFRNRAPLDDSGMPKDRFSAEMPDATLATLKIQPSEPRDSAVYFCARGPSNEKLFFGSGTQLSVL.

The chain links TRBV9 to TRBJ1-2, with D possibly TRBD1 on 5 matching bases. V shed 0 bases and J shed 2 bases, with 11 bases lying between them. The V gene's germline CDR1 is SGDLS and CDR2 YYNGEE. The CDR3 length is 15 residues. CDR3 sequence reads: CASSVAPGENYGYTF. In DNA, the CDR3 is TGTGCCAGCAGCGTAGCTCCGGGGGAAAACTATGGCTACACCTTC. The full variable domain, in which reference TRBV9 and TRBJ1-2 provide the parts outside the CDR3, is DSGVTQTPKHLITATGQRVTLRCSPRSGDLSVYWYQQSLDQGLQFLIQYYNGEERAKGNILERFSAQQFPDLHSELNLSSLELGDSALYFCASSVAPGENYGYTFGSGTRLTVV.

CDR3 protein: CAISEPDRGKFTDTQYF. CDR3 sequence (DNA): TGTGCCATCAGTGAACCGGACAGGGGAAAGTTTACAGATACGCAGTATTTT. The chain carries TRBV10-3 and TRBJ2-3; 9 bases line up with TRBD1. The V gene's germline CDR1 is ENHRY and CDR2 SYGVKD. This CDR3 region has 17 residues. After removal of 3 bases from V and 3 bases from J, the junction contained 10 bases not matched to a gene.

This sequence joins TRBV9 and TRBJ2-1; 8 bases are a match to TRBD1. Germline assignment: CDR1 SGDLS and CDR2 YYNGEE. V lost 4 bases, J lost 7 bases, and 7 bases stayed unmatched. The CDR3 sequence is 14 residues long. The CDR3 nucleotides read TGTGCCAGCAGCTCGCGACAGGGGCTTAATGAGCAGTTCTTC. Translation: CASSSRQGLNEQFF.

The chain links TRBV11-2 to TRBJ2-6; D possibly corresponds to TRBD1 (6 bases). The germline gives CDR1 SGHAT, CDR2 FQNNGV. This CDR3 spans 18 amino acids. V was clipped by 6 bases and J by 0 bases, with 18 bases between them. The CDR3 here is CASRQWGQSGSGANVLTF. CDR3 in DNA: TGTGCCAGCAGACAATGGGGGCAGAGTGGCTCTGGGGCCAACGTCCTGACTTTC.

This clone was detected only a few times. Other nucleotide sequences from this sample produce the same CDR3. The chain couples TRBV18 to TRBJ1-1; 8 bases match TRBD1. J lost 4 bases, V lost 4 bases, and 5 bases had no gene match. The CDR3 covers 14 residues. Germline lookup yields CDR1 KGHSH and CDR2 LQKENI. Here the CDR3 reads CASSLGQGGTEAFF. CDR3 DNA sequence: TGTGCCAGCTCACTCGGACAGGGTGGCACTGAAGCTTTCTTT.

This clone was counted between two and nine times. The V and J genes are TRBV11-3 and TRBJ2-1, with no clear D. V lost 3 bases and J lost 9, with 9 bases in between. In germline, CDR1 is SGHNT, CDR2 YENEEA. The CDR3 sequence is 12 residues long. The CDR3 nucleotides read TGTGCCAGCAGCTTCTCCCGCGGTGAGCAGTTCTTC. It encodes CASSFSRGEQFF.

V is TRBV6-1 and J is TRBJ2-3; 8 bases are a match to TRBD2. The CDR3 is 17 residues long. Germline V gene sequence: CDR1 MNHNS, CDR2 SASEGT. The V segment lost 2 bases and the J segment 8 bases; nucleotides outside the gene matches: 15. CDR3 DNA sequence: TGTGCCAGCAGTGAACGATTCGGCGGGGGGCCCCGGGGTACGCAGTATTTT. Amino acid sequence: CASSERFGGGPRGTQYF.

This chain joins TRBV5-1 and TRBJ1-2; weak D call: TRBD1 (5 bases). The ends were cut back, 7 bases at V and 2 bases at J, with 12 bases in the middle. Germline values: CDR1 SGHRS, CDR2 YFSETQ. This CDR3 contains 13 residues. The CDR3: CASRAGRNYGYTF. Here the CDR3 DNA reads TGCGCCAGCCGCGCAGGGCGGAACTATGGCTACACCTTC.

The chain employs TRBV11-2 and TRBJ2-5; 11 bases fit TRBD2. V was clipped by 3 bases and J by 1 base; unmatched bases: 4. The CDR3 contains 16 residues. Germline V gene lookup returns CDR1 SGHAT and CDR2 FQNNGV. The CDR3 reads CASSFPSGGRQETQYF. The CDR3 DNA follows: TGTGCCAGCAGCTTCCCTAGCGGGGGGCGCCAAGAGACCCAGTACTTC.

V and J are TRBV7-2 and TRBJ1-1; 7 bases are a match to TRBD1. This CDR3 has 15 residues. Germline V CDR1 and CDR2: SGHTA, FQGNSA. Losses at the gene ends were 1 base for V and 5 bases for J; bases not matched to a gene: 7. The CDR3 spells CASSLGKQGQTEAFF. The CDR3 DNA reads as TGTGCCAGCAGCTTAGGTAAACAGGGGCAGACTGAAGCTTTCTTT.

The rearrangement joins TRBV6-1 to TRBJ2-7; D is unresolved. V lost 3 bases and J 2 bases, leaving 8 bases between the germline ends. The CDR3 has 13 residues. In germline, CDR1 is MNHNS, CDR2 SASEGT. As DNA, the CDR3 is TGTGCCAGCAGTGAGCAGGTCACCTACGAGCAGTACGTC. Its protein product is CASSEQVTYEQYV.

V and J are TRBV6-1 and TRBJ2-7, with D uncertain. There are 14 residues in the CDR3. Germline CDR1 reads MNHNS; CDR2 reads SASEGT. The V gene lost 3 bases and the J gene lost 10 bases, with 19 bases spanning the gap. In DNA form, the CDR3 reads TGTGCCAGCAGTGATTTATCAGGATCTCCCTCCCAGTACGTC. Translated: CASSDLSGSPSQYV.

The chain couples TRBV3-1 (or the pseudogene TRBV3-2) to TRBJ1-6; D unresolved. The germline V gene has CDR1 LGHDT and CDR2 YNNKEL (reference sequence). Trimming stripped 3 bases from V and 4 bases from J, with 13 bases between. This CDR3 spans 16 amino acids. Here the CDR3 DNA reads TGTGCCAGCAGCCAGGCGCGCGGACTATATAATTCACCCCTCCACTTT. It translates to CASSQARGLYNSPLHF.

The J gene is TRBJ1-2, the V gene TRBV28; possible D gene TRBD1, 5 bases. CDR3 length equals 14 residues. V lost 5 bases, J lost 8 bases, and 18 bases lay in between. CDR1 and CDR2 (germline): MDHEN, SYDVKM. The chain's CDR3 is CASSPHYQGLGYTF. CDR3 in DNA: TGTGCCAGCAGTCCCCACTATCAGGGCCTCGGCTACACCTTC.

This clone was seen once. The rearrangement joins TRBV6-5 to TRBJ1-4; D is perhaps TRBD1 (5 bases). Per germline, CDR1 MNHEY and CDR2 SVGAGI. The CDR3 length is 15 residues. The V end was cut by 2 bases, the J end by 0 bases, with 7 bases between. As DNA, the CDR3 is TGTGCCAGCAGTTACCAGGGATCAACTAATGAAAAACTGTTTTTT. Translation: CASSYQGSTNEKLFF.